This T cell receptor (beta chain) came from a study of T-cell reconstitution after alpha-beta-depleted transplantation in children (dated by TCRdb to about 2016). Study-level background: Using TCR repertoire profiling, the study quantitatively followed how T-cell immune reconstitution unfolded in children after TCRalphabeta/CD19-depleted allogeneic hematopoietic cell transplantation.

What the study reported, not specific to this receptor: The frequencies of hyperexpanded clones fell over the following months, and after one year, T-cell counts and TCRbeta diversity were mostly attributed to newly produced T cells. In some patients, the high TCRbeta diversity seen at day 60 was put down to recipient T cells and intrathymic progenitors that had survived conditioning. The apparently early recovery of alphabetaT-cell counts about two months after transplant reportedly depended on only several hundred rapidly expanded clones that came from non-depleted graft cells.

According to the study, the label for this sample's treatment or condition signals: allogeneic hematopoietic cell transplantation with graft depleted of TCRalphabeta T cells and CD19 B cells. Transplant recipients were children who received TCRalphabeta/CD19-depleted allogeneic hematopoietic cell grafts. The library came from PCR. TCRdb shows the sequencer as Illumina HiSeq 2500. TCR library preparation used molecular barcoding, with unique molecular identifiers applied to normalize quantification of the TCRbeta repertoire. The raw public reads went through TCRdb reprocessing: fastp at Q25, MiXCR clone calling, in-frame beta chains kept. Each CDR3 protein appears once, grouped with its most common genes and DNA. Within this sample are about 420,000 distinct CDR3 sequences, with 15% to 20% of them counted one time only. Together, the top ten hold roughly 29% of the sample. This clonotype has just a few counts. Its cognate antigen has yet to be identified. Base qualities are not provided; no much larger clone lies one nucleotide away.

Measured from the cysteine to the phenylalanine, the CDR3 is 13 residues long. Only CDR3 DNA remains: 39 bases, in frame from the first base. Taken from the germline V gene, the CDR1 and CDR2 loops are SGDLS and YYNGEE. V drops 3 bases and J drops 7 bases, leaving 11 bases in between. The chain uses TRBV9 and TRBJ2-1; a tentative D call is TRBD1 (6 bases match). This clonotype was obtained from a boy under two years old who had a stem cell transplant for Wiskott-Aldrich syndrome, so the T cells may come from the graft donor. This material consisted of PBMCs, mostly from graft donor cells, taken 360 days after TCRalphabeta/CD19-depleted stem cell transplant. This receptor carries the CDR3 CASSAGTLNEQFF. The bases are TGTGCCAGCAGCGCCGGGACACTTAATGAGCAGTTCTTC.